This TCR delta chain was identified in a study of Vδ1+ human thymocytes (dated by TCRdb to 2017 to 2018). Describing the broader study: As a data resource, the study described the mRNA-level TRG and TRD CDR3 repertoires found in highly purified Vdelta1+ thymocytes taken from young children. Validation of the multiplex-based CDR3 amplicon strategy against 5'RACE-based CDR3 amplicon generation methods had been performed previously.

V drops 3 bases and J drops 5 bases, leaving 19 bases in between. The CDR3 measures 16 amino acids from cysteine to phenylalanine. Only the CDR3 part of the read is kept: 48 bases, read in frame from the first base. Via the germline V gene, CDR1 is TSWWSYY and CDR2 QGS. The study at large found these results: Because no clustering by age or sex was observed, donors were not stratified by these variables in the analyses. Even though sort purity was high, roughly 21% of thymic TRD sequences were Vdelta2 (and few were Vdelta3), which was not the case for the peripheral blood Vdelta1+ controls. Unlike the oligoclonal repertoires in peripheral blood, the thymic TRG and TRD repertoires appeared highly polyclonal, with Gaussian CDR3 length distributions. The use of highly purified populations and single-cell validation was advised by the authors, since misinterpretation of bulk repertoire data could be caused by unexpected Vdelta2 sequences. Donors shared many TRG clonotypes (up to roughly 6.9x10^3), but TRD repertoires were essentially private, with at most 130 shared.

RNA was isolated using the RNeasy mini kit, and reverse transcription was performed with Superscript III. To generate the CDR3 amplicons, a multiplex PCR was run using pooled V-gene forward primers together with a constant-region reverse primer that carried Illumina adaptor overhangs. After gel purification, amplicons were indexed with Nextera index primers over around 8 extra PCR cycles and were then purified with AMPure XP beads. Sequencing of the libraries was done on an Illumina MiSeq using paired-end 250 bp reads, dual indexing and a 20% PhiX spike-in. As for the original processing: FastQC was used to check read quality, and ea-utils fastq-join was used to merge TRG read pairs. IMGT/HighV-QUEST was used to annotate sequences, retaining only productive sequences with an unambiguous V-gene assignment, and each clonotype was defined by an identical CDR3 sequence. Downstream analysis used VDJtools 1.1.1, tcR 2.2.3, Treemap and vegan Shannon diversity in R 3.4.4. TCRdb recomputed clones from the public reads with CATT; identical DNA rows were then combined. TCRdb, not the original authors, processed these V and J calls. Recorded for this sample are under 30,000 delta-chain clones; roughly 6.7% of them occurred a single time. The top ten hold roughly 0.99% of the sample.

Thymic samples were depleted of alphabeta T cells, then CD3+ TCRVdelta1+ TCRVdelta2- thymocytes were FACS-sorted. The purity of the sorted Vdelta1+ thymocytes was between 98% and 99.6%. Thymic specimens were obtained from 8 paediatric patients, aged from about 5 days to 16 months, who were undergoing corrective cardiac surgery. Thymic tissue was dispersed and mononuclear cells isolated on a Histopaque-1077 density gradient. For staining, the antibodies used were anti-TCRVdelta1 clone TS8.2, anti-TCRVdelta2 clone B6, anti-CD3 clone HIT3a and anti-TCRalphabeta clone IP26. This clone has more than one count but fewer than ten. Its specific antigen is unknown. The record has no base qualities; no much larger clone is one base away.

This sequence originates from a girl in the first two years of life who had congenital heart surgery. The sequenced material came from Vdelta1+ gamma-delta thymocytes from the thymus. What the cell subset or site label conveys for this sample: FACS-sorted CD3+ TCRalphabeta- TCRVdelta1+ TCRVdelta2- thymocytes. This chain joins TRDV1 to TRDJ1, and the D gene may be TRDD3, 5 bases matching. The CDR3 has the sequence CALGDPRGDLRDKLIF. The base sequence is TGTGCTCTTGGGGACCCACGTGGGGACCTTAGGGATAAACTCATCTTT.